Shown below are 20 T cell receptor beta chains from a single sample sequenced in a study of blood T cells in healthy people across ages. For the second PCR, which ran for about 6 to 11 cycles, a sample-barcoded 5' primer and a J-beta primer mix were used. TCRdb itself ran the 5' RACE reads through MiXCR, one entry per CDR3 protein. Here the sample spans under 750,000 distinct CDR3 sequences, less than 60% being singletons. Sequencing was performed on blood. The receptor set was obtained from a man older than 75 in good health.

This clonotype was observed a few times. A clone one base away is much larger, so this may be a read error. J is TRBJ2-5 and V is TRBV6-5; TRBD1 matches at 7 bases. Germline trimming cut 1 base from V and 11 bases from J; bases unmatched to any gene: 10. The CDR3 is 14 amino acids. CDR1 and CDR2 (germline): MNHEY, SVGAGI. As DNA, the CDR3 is TGTGCCAGCAGTTACTTGACAGGGTTCAATGAGCAGTACTTC. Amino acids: CASSYLTGFNEQYF.

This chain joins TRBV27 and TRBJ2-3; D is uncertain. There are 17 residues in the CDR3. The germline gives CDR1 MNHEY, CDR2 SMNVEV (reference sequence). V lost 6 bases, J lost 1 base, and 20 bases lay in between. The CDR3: CASSPISQILGTDTQYF. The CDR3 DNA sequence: TGTGCCAGCAGCCCCATCTCCCAGATACTCGGCACAGATACGCAGTATTTT.

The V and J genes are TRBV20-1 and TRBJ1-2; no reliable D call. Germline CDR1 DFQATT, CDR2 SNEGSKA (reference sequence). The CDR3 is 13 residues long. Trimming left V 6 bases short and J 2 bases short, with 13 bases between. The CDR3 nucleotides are TGCAGTGCCCTAGACTCCTCAAACTATGGCTACACCTTC. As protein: CSALDSSNYGYTF.

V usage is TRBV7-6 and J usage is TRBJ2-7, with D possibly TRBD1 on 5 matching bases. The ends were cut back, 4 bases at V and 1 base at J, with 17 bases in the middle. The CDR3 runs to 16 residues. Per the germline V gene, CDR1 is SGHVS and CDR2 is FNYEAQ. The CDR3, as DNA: TGTGCCAGCAGCTCAGGTAGGGGCGTTAGTTCCTACGAGCAGTACTTC. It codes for CASSSGRGVSSYEQYF.

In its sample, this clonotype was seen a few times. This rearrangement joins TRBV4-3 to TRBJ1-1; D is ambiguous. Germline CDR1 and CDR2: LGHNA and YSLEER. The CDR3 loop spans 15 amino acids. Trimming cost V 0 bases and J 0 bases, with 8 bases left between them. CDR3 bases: TGCGCCAGCAGCCAAGACGTCTATATGAACACTGAAGCTTTCTTT. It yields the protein CASSQDVYMNTEAFF.

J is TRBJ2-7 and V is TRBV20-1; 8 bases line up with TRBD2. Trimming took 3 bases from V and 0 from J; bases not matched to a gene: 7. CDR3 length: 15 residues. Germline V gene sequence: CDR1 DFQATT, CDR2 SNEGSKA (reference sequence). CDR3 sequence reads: CSASPAGVLSYEQYF. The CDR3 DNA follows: TGCAGTGCTAGTCCAGCGGGAGTGCTCTCCTACGAGCAGTACTTC.

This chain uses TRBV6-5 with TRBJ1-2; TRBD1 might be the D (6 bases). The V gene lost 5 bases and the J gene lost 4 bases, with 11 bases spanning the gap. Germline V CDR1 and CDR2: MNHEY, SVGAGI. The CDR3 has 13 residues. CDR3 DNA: TGTGCCAGCAGTACTAGGGGGAGCTATGGCTACACCTTC. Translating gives CASSTRGSYGYTF.

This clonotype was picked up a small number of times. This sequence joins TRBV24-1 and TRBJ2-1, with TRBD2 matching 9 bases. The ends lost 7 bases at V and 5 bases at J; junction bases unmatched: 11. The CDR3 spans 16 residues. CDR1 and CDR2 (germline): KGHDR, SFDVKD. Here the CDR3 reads CATSGHSSGIDNEQFF. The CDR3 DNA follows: TGTGCCACCAGCGGACACTCTAGCGGGATCGACAATGAGCAGTTCTTC.

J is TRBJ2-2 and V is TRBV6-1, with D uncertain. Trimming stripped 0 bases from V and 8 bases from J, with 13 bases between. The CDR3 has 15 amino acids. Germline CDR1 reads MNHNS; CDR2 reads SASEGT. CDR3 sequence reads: CASSEALRRGGELFF. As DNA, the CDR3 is TGTGCCAGCAGTGAAGCGCTTCGTCGTGGGGGGGAGCTGTTTTTT.

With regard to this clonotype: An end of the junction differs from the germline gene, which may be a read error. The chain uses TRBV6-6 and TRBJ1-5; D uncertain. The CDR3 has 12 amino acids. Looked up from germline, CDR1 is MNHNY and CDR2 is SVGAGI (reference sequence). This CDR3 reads CATRESNQPRHF. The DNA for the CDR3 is TGCGCCACTAGGGAAAGCAATCAGCCCCGGCATTTT.

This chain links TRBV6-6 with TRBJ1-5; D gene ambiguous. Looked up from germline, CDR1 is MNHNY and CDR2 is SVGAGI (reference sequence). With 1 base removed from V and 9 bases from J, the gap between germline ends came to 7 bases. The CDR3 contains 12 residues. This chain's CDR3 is CASSYLQGPQHF. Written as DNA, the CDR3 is TGTGCCAGCAGTTACTTGCAAGGGCCCCAGCATTTT.

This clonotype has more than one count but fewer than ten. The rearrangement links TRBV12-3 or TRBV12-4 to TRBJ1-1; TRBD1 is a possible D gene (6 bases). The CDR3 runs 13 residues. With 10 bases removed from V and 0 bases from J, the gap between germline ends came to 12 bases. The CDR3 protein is CATQQGLNTEAFF. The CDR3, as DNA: TGTGCCACACAACAGGGTCTGAACACTGAAGCTTTCTTT.

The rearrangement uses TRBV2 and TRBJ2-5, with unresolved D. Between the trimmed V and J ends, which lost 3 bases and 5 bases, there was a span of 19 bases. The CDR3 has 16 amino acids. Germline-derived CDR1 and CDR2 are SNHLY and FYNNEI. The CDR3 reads CASSERGRSPTETQYF. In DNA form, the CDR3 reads TGTGCCAGCAGTGAGAGAGGACGATCACCTACCGAGACCCAGTACTTC.

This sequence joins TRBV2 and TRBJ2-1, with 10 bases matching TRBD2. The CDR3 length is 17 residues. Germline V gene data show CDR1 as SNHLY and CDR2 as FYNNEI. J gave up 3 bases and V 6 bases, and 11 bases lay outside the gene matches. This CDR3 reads CASRKEGLADLYNEQFF. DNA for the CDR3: TGTGCCAGCAGAAAAGAAGGACTAGCGGACCTCTACAATGAGCAGTTCTTC.

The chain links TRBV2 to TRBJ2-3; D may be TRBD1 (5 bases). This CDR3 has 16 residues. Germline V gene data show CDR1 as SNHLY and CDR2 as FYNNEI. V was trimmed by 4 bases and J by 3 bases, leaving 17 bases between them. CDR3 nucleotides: TGTGCCAGCAGTGCCCAGGGTCTACCTGGAACAGATACGCAGTATTTT. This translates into CASSAQGLPGTDTQYF.

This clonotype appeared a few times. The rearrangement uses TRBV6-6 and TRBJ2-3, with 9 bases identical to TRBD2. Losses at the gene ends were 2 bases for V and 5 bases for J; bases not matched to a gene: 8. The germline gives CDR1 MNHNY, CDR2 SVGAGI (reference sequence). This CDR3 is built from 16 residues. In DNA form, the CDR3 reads TGTGCCAGCAGTTACGGTGCGGGAGGGCTAAGAGATACGCAGTATTTT. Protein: CASSYGAGGLRDTQYF.

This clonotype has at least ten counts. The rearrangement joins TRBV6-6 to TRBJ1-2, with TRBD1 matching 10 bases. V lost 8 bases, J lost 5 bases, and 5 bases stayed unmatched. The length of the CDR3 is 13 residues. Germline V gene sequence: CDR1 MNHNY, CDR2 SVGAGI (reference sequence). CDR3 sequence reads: CASASGQGYGYTF. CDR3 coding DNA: TGTGCCAGCGCATCGGGACAGGGGTATGGCTACACCTTC.

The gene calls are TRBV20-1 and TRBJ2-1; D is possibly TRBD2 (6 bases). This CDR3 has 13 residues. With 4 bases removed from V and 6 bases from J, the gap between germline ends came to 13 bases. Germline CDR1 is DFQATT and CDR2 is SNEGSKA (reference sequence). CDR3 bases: TGCAGTGCTACGGGAGTAGGTATCAATGAGCAGTTCTTC. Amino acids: CSATGVGINEQFF.

The CDR3 sequence is CASSDGGSYEQYF. The CDR3 DNA reads as TGTGCCAGCAGTGACGGTGGCAGCTACGAGCAGTACTTC. The chain combines TRBV6-2 or TRBV6-3 with TRBJ2-4; no clear D gene. The end of the DNA is better explained by TRBJ2-7, so the J call may be wrong. Germline V gene sequence: CDR1 MNHEY, CDR2 SVGEGT. The CDR3 spans 13 residues.

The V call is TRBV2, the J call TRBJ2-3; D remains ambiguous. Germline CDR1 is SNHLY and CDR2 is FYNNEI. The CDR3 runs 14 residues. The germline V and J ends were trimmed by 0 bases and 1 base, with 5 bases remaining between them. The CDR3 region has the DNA TGTGCCAGCAGTGAAGCAGGGCGCACAGATACGCAGTATTTT. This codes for CASSEAGRTDTQYF.